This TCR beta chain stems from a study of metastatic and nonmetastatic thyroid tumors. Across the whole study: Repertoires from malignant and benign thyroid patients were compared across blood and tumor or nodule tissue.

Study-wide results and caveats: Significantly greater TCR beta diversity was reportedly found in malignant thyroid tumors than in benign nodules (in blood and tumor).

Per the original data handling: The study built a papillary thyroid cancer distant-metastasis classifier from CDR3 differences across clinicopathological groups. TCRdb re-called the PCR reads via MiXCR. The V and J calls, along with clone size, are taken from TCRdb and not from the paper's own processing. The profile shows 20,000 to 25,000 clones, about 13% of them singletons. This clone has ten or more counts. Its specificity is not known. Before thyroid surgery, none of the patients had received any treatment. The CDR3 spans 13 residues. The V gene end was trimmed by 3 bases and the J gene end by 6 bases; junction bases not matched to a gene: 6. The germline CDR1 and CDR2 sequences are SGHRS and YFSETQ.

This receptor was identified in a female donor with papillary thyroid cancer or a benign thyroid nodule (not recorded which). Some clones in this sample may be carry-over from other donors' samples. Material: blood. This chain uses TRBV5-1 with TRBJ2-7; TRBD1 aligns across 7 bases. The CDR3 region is CASSSNTGAEQYF. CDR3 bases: TGCGCCAGCAGCTCCAACACAGGGGCCGAGCAGTACTTC.